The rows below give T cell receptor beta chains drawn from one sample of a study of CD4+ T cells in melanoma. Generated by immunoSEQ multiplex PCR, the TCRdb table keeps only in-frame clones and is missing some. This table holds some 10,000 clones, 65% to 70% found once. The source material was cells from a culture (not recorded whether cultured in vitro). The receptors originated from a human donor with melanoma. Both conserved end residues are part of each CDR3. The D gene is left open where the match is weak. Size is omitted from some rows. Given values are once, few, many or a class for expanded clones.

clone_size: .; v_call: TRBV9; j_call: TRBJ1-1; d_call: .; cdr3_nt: TGTGCCAGCAGCGTACGGCCGGGGGGGTCCTTCATGAACACTGAAGCTTTCTTT; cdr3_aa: CASSVRPGGSFMNTEAFF
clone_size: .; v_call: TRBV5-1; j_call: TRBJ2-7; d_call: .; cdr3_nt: TGCGCCAGCAGCTTGGGGGGCGCGGGCTACGAGCAGTACTTC; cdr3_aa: CASSLGGAGYEQYF
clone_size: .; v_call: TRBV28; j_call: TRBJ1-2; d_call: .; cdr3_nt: TGTGCCAGCAGTTCCCCCCCCGATGGCTACACCTTC; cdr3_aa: CASSSPPDGYTF
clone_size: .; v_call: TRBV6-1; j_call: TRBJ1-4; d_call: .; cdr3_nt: TGTGCCAGCAGTGAAGATCCGGGACGAGAAACCGTGTTTTTT; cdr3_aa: CASSEDPGRETVFF
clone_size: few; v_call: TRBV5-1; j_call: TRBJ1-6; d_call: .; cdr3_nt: TGCGCCAGCAGCTTGATTAGCGATTCACCCCTCCACTTT; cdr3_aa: CASSLISDSPLHF
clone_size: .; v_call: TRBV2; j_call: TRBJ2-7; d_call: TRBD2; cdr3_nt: TGTGCCAGCAGTGAGTGGGGGGGGGACGAGCAGTACTTC; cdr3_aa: CASSEWGGDEQYF
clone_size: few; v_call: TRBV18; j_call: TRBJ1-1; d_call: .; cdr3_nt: TGTGCCAGCTCACCCCGGCCAGGTCCCGGGGACACTGAAGCTTTCTTT; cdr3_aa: CASSPRPGPGDTEAFF
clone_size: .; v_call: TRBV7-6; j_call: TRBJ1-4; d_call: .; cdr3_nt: TGTGCCAGCAGCCCAGGCAGGCACATTTCTAATGAAAAACTGTTTTTT; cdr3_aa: CASSPGRHISNEKLFF
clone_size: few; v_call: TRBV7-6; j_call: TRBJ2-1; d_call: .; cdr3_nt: TGTGCCAGCAGCTCACTCTCTCTAAGCTCCAATGAGCAGTTCTTC; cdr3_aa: CASSSLSLSSNEQFF
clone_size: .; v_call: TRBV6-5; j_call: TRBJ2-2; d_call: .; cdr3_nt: TGTGCCAGTTCAACTCCGGACACCGGGGAGCTGTTTTTT; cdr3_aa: CASSTPDTGELFF
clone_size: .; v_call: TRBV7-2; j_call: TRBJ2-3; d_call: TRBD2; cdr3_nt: TGTGCCAGCAGCTTAGGGGGGGGTGTTACGCAGTATTTT; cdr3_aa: CASSLGGGVTQYF
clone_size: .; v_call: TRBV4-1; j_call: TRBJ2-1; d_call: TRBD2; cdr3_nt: TGCGCCAGCAGCCAAGCCTCTTTTGGCACTAGCGGGGTGAGAAGGTACAATGAGCAGTTCTTC; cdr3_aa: CASSQASFGTSGVRRYNEQFF
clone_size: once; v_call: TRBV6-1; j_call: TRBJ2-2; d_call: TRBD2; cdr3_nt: TGTGCCAGCGAGGGACTAGCGAACACCGGGGAGCTGTTTTTT; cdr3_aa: CASEGLANTGELFF
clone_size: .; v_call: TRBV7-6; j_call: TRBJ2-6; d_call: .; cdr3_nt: TGTGCCAGCAGCCCAGCCCGGCGGTCTGGGGCCAACGTCCTGACTTTC; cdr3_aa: CASSPARRSGANVLTF
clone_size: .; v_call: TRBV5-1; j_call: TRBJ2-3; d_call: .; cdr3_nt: TGCGCCAGCAGCTCCCCACTAGGTGCCACAGATACGCAGTATTTT; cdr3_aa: CASSSPLGATDTQYF
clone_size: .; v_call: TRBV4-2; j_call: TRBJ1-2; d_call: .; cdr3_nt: TGTGCCAGCAGCCAAGTGGGGGGCTATGGCTACACCTTC; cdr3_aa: CASSQVGGYGYTF
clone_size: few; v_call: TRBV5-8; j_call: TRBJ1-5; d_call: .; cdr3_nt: TGTGCCAGCAGTAAGGACGGGAATAGCAATCAGCCCCAGCATTTT; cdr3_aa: CASSKDGNSNQPQHF
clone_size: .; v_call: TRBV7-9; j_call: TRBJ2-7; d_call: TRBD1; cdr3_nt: TGTGCCGGAGAAACAGGGGGCGACTACGAGCAGTACTTC; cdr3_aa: CAGETGGDYEQYF
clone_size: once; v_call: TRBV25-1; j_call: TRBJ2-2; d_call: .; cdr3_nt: TGTGCCAGCAGTGAAGATATCCAGGGGACCACCGGGGAGCTGTTTTTT; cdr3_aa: CASSEDIQGTTGELFF
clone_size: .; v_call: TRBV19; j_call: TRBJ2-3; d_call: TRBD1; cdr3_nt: TGTGCCAGTACCCCGGGACAGAGCTTCACAGATACGCAGTATTTT; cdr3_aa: CASTPGQSFTDTQYF
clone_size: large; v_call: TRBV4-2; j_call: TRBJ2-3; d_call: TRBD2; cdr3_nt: TGTGCCAGCAGCCGATCCTCAGCGGGGGGCCTGTCGGATACGCAGTATTTT; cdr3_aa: CASSRSSAGGLSDTQYF
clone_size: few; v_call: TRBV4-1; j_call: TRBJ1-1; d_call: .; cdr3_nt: TGCGCCAGCAGACCACTTCCGGGACACCAAGAACGAAGGAACACTGAAGCTTTCTTT; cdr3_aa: CASRPLPGHQERRNTEAFF
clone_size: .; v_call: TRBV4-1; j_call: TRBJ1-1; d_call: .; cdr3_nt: TGCGCCAGCAGCCAAGATTCGGGGGGCACCGCTGAAGCTTTCTTT; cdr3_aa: CASSQDSGGTAEAFF
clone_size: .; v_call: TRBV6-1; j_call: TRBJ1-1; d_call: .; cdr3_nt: TGTGCCAGCAGTCGCCAAGATTACACTGAAGCTTTCTTT; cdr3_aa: CASSRQDYTEAFF
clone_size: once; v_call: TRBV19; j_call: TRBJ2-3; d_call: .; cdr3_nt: TGTGCCAGTGGCGAATACCCTAGGCTCGCAGATACGCAGTATTTT; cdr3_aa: CASGEYPRLADTQYF
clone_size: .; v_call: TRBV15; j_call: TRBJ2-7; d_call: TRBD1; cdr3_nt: TGTGCCACCAGCAGAGTTTCCATAGCCCGGACAGGCCTTACCTACGAGCAGTACTTC; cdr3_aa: CATSRVSIARTGLTYEQYF
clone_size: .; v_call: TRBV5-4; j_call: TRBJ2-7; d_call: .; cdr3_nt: TGTGCCAGCAGCGTGTGGAGGGGTACGTACTACGAGCAGTACTTC; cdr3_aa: CASSVWRGTYYEQYF
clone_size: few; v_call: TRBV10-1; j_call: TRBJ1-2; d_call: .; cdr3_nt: TGCGCCAGCAGTGACGCAGGGTATAAGGACTACACCTTC; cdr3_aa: CASSDAGYKDYTF
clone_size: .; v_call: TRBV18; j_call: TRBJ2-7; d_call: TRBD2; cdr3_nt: TGTGCCAGCTCACCAAGGACAGGCGCGACTAGCGGGGTATGGTACGAGCAGTACTTC; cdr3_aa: CASSPRTGATSGVWYEQYF